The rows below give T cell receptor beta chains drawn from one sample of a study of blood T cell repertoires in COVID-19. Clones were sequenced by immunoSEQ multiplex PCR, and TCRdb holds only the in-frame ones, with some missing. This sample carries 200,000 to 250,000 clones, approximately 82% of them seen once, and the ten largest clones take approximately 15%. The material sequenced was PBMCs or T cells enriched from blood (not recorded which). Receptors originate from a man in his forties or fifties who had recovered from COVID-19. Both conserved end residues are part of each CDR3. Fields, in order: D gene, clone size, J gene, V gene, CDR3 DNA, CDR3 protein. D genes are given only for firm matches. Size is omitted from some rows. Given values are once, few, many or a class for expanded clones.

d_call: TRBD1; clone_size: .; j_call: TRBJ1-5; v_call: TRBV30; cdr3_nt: TGTGCCTGGGACAGGGGCATGAAACCCCAGCATTTT; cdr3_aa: CAWDRGMKPQHF
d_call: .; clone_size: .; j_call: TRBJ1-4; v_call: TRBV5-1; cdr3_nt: TGCGCCAGCAGCTTTGGGCAGGGTAATGAAAAACTGTTTTTT; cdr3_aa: CASSFGQGNEKLFF
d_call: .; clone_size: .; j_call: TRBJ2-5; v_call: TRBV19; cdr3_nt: TGTGCCTGCTCAGGTAGGGGTGGCGAGACCCAGTACTTC; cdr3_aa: CACSGRGGETQYF
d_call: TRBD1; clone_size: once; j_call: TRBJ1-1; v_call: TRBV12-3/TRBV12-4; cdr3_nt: TGTGCCAGCAGTTTCGCAGGACAGGATTTCTTT; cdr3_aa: CASSFAGQDFF
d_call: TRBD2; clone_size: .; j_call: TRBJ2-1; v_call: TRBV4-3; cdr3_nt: TGCGCCAGCAGCCAAGAGTGGGGGGGGTATTACTTAAATGAGCAGTTCTTC; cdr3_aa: CASSQEWGGYYLNEQFF
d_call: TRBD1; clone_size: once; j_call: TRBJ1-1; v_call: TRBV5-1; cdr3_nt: TGCGCCAGCAGCTTGGACCAGGGGGGCACTGAAGCTTTCTTT; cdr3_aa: CASSLDQGGTEAFF
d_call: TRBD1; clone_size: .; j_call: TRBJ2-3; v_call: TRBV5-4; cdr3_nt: TGTGCCAGCAGCACAGGCGAGACAGGGTGGACAGATACGCAGTATTTT; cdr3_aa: CASSTGETGWTDTQYF
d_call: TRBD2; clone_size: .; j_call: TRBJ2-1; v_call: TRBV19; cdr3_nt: TGTGCCAGTAGGTCCGGGACTAGCGGGGGGGCTTTACATGAGCAGTTCTTC; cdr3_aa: CASRSGTSGGALHEQFF
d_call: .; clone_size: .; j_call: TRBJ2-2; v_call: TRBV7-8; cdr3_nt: TGTGCCAGCAGCTTAGGGGGAGCCGCGAACACCGGGGAGCTGTTTTTT; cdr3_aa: CASSLGGAANTGELFF
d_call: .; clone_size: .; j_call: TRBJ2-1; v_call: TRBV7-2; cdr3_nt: TGTGCCAGCAGCGCGACCCTAGTGATTAATGAGCAGTTCTTC; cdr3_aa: CASSATLVINEQFF
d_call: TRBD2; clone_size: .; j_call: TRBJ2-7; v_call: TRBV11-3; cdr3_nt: TGTGCCAGCAGTCAATCGCTCGCGGGGGAAGCTAGCGAGCAGTACTTC; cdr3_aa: CASSQSLAGEASEQYF
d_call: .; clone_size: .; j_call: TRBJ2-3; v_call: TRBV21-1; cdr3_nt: TGTGCCAGCAGCCTCGATACAGGGGACAGCACAGATACGCAGTATTTT; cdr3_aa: CASSLDTGDSTDTQYF
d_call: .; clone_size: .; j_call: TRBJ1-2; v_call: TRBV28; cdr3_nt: TGTGCCAGCAGTTTATCAGGGGATAACTATGGCTACACCTTC; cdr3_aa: CASSLSGDNYGYTF
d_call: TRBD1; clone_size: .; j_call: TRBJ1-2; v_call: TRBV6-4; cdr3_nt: TGTGCCAGCAGTTCCTCAGGGGGCACCCTTAAGGGCTACACCTTC; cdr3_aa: CASSSSGGTLKGYTF
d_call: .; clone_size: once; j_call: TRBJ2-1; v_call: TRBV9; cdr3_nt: TGTGCCAGCAGCCGCCGGGACTCGGCCGGTATTGAGCAGTTCTTC; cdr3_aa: CASSRRDSAGIEQFF
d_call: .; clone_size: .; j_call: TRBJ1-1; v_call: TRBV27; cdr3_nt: TGTGCCAGCAGGGCATTTACAGGGAGCGCTTTCTTT; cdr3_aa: CASRAFTGSAFF
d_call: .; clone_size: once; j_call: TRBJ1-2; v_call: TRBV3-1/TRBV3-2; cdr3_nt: TGTGCCAGCAGCCAAGTCCAGGGGAAGGATGGCTACACCTTC; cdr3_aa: CASSQVQGKDGYTF
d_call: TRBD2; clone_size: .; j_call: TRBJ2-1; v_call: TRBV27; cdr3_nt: TGTGCCAGCAGTTTAAAAGGAATCAGACTAGCGGCCATCTACAATGAGCAGTTCTTC; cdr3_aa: CASSLKGIRLAAIYNEQFF
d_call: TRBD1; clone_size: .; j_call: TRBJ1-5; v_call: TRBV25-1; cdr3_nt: TGTGCCAGACATCTGGGACAGTTGAGCAATCAGCCCCAGCATTTT; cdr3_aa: CARHLGQLSNQPQHF
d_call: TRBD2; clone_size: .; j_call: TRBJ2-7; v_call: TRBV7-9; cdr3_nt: TGTGCCAGCAGCCCTACTAGCGGGAGCTACGAGCAGTACTTC; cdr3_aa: CASSPTSGSYEQYF
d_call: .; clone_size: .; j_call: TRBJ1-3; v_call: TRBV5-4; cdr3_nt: TGTGCCAGCAGCTTACAGGGCTCCTCTGGAAACACCATATATTTT; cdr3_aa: CASSLQGSSGNTIYF
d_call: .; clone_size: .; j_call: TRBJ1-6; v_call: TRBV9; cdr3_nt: TGTGCCAGCAGCGGGGGGGGCAGATCCCATAATTCACCCCTCCACTTT; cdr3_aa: CASSGGGRSHNSPLHF
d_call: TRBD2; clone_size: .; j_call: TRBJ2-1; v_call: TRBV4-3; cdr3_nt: TGCGCCAGCAGCCAAGAGCCTAGCGGGGCTTACAATGAGCAGTTCTTC; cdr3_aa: CASSQEPSGAYNEQFF
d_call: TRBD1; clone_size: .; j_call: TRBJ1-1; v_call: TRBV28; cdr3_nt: TGTGCCAGCAGCCTCGGGACAGGGGGCCGGATCACTGAAGCTTTCTTT; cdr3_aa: CASSLGTGGRITEAFF
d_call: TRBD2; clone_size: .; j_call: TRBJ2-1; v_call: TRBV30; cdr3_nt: TGTGCCTCTTCAAAAGGAGGGAGGGTCAATGAGCAGTTCTTC; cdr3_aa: CASSKGGRVNEQFF
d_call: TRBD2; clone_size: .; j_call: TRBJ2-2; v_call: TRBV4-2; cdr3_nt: TGTGCCAGCAGCCAAGAGGTCGTAGCGGGAGTCACCGGGGAGCTGTTTTTT; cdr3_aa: CASSQEVVAGVTGELFF
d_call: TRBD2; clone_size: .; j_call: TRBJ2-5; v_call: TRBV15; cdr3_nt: TGTGCCACCAGCAGAGATAGGGGTGGCGGGAGGGGAGAGACCCAGTACTTC; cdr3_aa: CATSRDRGGGRGETQYF
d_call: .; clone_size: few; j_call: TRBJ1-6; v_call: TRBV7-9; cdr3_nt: TGTGCCAGCAGCTTAGGAGGGCCAGGAGCTAATTCACCCCTCCACTTT; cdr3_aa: CASSLGGPGANSPLHF
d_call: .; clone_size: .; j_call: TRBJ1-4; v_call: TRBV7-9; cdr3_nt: TGTGCCAGCAGCTTAACTGGGACTGCAACTAATGAAAAACTGTTTTTT; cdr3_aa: CASSLTGTATNEKLFF
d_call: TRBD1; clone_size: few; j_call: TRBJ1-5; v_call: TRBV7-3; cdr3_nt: TGTGCCAGCAGCTTAGTACAGGGGAGTGATCAGCCCCAGCATTTT; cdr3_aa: CASSLVQGSDQPQHF
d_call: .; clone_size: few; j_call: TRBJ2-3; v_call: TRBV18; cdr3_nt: TGTGCCAGCTCACCCGCTAGTACAGATACGCAGTATTTT; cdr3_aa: CASSPASTDTQYF
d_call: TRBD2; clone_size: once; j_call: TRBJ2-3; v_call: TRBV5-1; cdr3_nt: TGCGCCAGCAGCTTGGTGCCTAGCGGCTTAAGCACAGATACGCAGTATTTT; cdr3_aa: CASSLVPSGLSTDTQYF
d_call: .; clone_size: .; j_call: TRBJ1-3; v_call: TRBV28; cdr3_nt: TGTGCCAGCAGTTTTCAGGGAAACACCATATATTTT; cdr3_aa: CASSFQGNTIYF
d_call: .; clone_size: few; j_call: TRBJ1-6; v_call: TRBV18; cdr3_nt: TGTGCCAGCTCACCAACAGCAGATAATTCACCCCTCCACTTT; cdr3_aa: CASSPTADNSPLHF
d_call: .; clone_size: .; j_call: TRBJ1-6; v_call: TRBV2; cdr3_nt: TGTGCCAGCAGTCGGGACTTTTATAATTCACCCCTCCACTTT; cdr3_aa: CASSRDFYNSPLHF
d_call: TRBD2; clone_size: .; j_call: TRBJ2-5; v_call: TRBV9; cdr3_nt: TGTGCCAGCAGCCCTTCGGGACTAGCGGGAGGAGAGACCCAGTACTTC; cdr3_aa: CASSPSGLAGGETQYF
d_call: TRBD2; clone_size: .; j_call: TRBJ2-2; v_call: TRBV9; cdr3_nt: TGTGCCAGCAGCGTAGTAGCGGGGGGGCCGGGCACCGGGGAGCTGTTTTTT; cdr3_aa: CASSVVAGGPGTGELFF
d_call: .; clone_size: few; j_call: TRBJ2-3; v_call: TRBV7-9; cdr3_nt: TGTGCCAGCAGCTCTAGACAGCTGCCCGGGGATACGCAGTATTTT; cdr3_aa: CASSSRQLPGDTQYF
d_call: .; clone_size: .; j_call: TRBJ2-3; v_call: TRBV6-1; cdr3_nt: TGTGCCAGCAGTGAAGTTCCGGAGATCACAGATACGCAGTATTTT; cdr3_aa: CASSEVPEITDTQYF
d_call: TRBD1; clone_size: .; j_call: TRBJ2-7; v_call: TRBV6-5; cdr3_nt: TGTGCCAGCAGTTCTCCGGCGACAGGGGCCACGGGGGAGCAGTACTTC; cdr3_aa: CASSSPATGATGEQYF
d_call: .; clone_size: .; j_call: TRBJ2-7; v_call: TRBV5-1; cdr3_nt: TGCGCCAGCAGCGGCCTCACAGGGAGTCCCTACGAGCAGTACTTC; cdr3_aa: CASSGLTGSPYEQYF
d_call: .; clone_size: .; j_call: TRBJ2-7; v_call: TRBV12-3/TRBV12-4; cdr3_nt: TGTGCCAGCAACATAGCGCAGGGGCACGAGCAGTACTTC; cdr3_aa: CASNIAQGHEQYF
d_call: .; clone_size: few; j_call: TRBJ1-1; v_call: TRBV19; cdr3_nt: TGTGCCAGTAGTCGCGATAGGGGTGATGACACTGAAGCTTTCTTT; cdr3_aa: CASSRDRGDDTEAFF
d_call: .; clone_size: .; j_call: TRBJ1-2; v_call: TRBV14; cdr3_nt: TGTGCCAGCAGCCCGCAGGGTCATGGCTACACCTTC; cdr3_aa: CASSPQGHGYTF
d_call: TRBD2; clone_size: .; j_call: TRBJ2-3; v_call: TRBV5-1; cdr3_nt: TGCGCCAGCAGACCCCGGACTAGCGGGAGGACTAGCACAGATACGCAGTATTTT; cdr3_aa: CASRPRTSGRTSTDTQYF
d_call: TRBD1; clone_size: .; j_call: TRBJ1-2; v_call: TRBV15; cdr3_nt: TGTGCCACCTCGGACAGGGGGCATGGCTACACCTTC; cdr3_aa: CATSDRGHGYTF
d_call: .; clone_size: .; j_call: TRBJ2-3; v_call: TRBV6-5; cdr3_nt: TGTGCCAGCAGTTCTCTCGCGAGGGCTAGCACAGATACGCAGTATTTT; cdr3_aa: CASSSLARASTDTQYF
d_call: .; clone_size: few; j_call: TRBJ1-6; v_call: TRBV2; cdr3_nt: TGTGCCAGCAAAAGACAGAGCTCCTATAATTCACCCCTCCACTTT; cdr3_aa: CASKRQSSYNSPLHF
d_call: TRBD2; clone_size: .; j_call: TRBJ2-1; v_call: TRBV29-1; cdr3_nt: TGCAGCGTTCGAAGGACTAGCGACAATGAGCAGTTCTTC; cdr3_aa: CSVRRTSDNEQFF
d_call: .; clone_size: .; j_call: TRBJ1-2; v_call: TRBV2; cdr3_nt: TGTGCCAGCAGGGGAGCCGGCTATGGCTACACCTTC; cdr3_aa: CASRGAGYGYTF
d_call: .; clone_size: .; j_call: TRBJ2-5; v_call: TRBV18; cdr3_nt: TGTGCCAGCTCACCACCAGGAGGGAACCAAGAGACCCAGTACTTC; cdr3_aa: CASSPPGGNQETQYF
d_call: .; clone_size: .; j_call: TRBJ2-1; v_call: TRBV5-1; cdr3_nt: TGCGCCAGCAGCTTGGGGCTTGACAATGAGCAGTTCTTC; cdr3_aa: CASSLGLDNEQFF
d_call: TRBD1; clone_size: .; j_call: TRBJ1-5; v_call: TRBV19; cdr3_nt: TGTGCCATCGGGACAGGGAATAGCAATCAGCCCCAGCATTTT; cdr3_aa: CAIGTGNSNQPQHF
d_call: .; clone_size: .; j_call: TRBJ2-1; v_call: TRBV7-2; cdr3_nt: TGTGCCAGCAGCCGCGGCGTAAGCTCCTACAATGAGCAGTTCTTC; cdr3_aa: CASSRGVSSYNEQFF